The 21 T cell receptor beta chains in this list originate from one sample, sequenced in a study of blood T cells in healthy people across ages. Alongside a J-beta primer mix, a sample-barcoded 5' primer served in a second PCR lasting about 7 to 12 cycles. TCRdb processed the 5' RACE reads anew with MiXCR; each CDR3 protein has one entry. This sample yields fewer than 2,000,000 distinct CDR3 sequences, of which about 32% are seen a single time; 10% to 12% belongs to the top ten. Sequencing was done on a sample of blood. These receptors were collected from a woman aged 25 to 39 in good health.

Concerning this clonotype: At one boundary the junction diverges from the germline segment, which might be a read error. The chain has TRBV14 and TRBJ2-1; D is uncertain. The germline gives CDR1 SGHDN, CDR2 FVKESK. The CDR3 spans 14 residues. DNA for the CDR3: TGTGCCAGCAGCCCGAACCTCCCCTACAATGAGCGGTTCTTC. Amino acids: CASSPNLPYNERFF.

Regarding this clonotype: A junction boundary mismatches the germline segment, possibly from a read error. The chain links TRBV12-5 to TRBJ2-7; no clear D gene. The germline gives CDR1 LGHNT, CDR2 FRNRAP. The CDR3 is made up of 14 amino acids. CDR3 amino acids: CASGHHELGYERYF. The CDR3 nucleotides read TGTGCTAGTGGTCACCACGAATTAGGGTACGAGCGGTACTTC. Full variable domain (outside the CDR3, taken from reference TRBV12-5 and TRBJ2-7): DARVTQTPRHKVTEMGQEVTMRCQPILGHNTVFWYRQTMMQGLELLAYFRNRAPLDDSGMPKDRFSAEMPDATLATLKIQPSEPRDSAVYFCASGHHELGYERYFGPGTRLTVT.

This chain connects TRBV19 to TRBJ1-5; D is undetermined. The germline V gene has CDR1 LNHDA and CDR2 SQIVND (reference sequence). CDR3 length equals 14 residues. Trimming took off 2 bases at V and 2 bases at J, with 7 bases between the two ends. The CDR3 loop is CASSIYGGNQPQHF. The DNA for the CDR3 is TGTGCCAGTAGTATATATGGGGGCAATCAGCCCCAGCATTTT.

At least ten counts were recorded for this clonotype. CDR3 sequence reads: CSAGPGTGENYGYTF. The CDR3 coding sequence is TGCAGTGCTGGACCCGGGACAGGGGAGAACTATGGCTACACCTTC. This rearrangement joins TRBV20-1 to TRBJ1-2, with TRBD1 matching over 10 bases. Trimming cost V 5 bases and J 2 bases; bases outside gene matches: 8. The CDR3 covers 15 residues. Germline V gene sequence: CDR1 DFQATT, CDR2 SNEGSKA (reference sequence).

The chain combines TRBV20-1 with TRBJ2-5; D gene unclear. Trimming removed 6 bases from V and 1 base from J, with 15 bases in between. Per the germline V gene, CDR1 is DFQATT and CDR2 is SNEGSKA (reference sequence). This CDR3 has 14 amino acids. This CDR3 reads CSAEAIAVQETQYF. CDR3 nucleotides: TGCAGTGCCGAAGCTATAGCAGTCCAAGAGACCCAGTACTTC.

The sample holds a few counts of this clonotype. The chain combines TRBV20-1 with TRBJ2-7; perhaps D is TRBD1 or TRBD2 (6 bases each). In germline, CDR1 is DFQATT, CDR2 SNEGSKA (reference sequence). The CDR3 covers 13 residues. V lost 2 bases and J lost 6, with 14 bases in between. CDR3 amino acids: CSARKSGAGEQYF. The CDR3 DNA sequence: TGCAGTGCTAGAAAATCGGGGGCAGGCGAGCAGTACTTC.

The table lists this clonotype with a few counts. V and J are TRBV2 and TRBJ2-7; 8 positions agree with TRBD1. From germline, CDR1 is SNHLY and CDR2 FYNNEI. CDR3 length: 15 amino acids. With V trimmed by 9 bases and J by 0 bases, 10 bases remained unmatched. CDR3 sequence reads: CASRPTGGSSYEQYF. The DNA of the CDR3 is TGTGCCAGTAGACCTACAGGGGGTAGCTCCTACGAGCAGTACTTC.

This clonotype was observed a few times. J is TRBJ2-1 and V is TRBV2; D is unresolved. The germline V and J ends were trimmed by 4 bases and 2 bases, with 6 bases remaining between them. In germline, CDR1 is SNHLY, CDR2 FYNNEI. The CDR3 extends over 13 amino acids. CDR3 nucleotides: TGTGCCAGCAGTGGGCCAACCTACAATGAGCAGTTCTTC. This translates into CASSGPTYNEQFF.

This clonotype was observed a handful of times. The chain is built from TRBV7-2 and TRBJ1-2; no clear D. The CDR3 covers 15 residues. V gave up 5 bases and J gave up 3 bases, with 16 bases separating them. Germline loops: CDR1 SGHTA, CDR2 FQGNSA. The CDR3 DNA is TGTGCCAGCAGCCCGGATGGAAGTGGATACTATGGCTACACCTTC. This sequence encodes CASSPDGSGYYGYTF.

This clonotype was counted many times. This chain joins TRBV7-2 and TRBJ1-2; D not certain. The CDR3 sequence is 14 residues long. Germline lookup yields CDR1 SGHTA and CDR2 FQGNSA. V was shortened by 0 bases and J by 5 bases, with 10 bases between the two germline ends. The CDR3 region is CASSLAVTGYGYTF. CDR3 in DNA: TGTGCCAGCAGCTTAGCCGTCACGGGGTATGGCTACACCTTC.

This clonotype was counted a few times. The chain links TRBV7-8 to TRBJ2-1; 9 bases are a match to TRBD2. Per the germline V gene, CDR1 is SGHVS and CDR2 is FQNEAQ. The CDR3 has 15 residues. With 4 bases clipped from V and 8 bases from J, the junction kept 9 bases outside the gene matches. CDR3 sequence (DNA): TGTGCCAGCAGCTCAGCGGGGGTAGCGGGAGATGAGCAGTTCTTC. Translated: CASSSAGVAGDEQFF.

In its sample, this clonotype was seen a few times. The CDR3: CASARSEAFF. CDR3 coding DNA: TGTGCCAGTGCGAGGAGTGAAGCTTTCTTT. The chain joins TRBV6-1 to TRBJ1-1; D uncertain. The CDR3 runs 10 residues. Per germline, CDR1 MNHNS and CDR2 SASEGT. V was pared by 9 bases and J by 7 bases, with 9 bases between.

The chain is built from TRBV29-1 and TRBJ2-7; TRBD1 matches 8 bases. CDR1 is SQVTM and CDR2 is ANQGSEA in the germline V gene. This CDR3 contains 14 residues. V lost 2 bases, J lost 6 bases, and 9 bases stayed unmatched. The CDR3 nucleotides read TGCAGCGTTGAACACGGATCAGGGGGCGGCGAGCAGTACTTC. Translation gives CSVEHGSGGGEQYF.

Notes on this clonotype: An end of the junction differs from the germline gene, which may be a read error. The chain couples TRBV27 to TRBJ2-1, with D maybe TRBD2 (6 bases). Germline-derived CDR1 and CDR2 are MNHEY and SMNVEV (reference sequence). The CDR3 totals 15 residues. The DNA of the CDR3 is TGTGTCAGCAGCACCCGACTAGTTCCATACAATGAGCAGTTCTTC. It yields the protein CVSSTRLVPYNEQFF.

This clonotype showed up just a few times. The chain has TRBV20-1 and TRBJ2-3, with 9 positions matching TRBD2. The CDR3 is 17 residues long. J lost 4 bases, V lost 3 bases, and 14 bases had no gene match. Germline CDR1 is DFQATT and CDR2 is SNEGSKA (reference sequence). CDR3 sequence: CSARTKLPRGGADTQYF. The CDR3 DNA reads TGCAGTGCTAGGACAAAACTTCCGCGGGGGGGAGCAGATACGCAGTATTTT.

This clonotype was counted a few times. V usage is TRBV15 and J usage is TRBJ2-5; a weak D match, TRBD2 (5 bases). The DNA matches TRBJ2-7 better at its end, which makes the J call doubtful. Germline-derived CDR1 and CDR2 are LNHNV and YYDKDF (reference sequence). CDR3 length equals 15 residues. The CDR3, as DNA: TGTGCCACCAGCAGAGTGAGCGGCGGCAATGGCGAGCAGTACTTC. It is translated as CATSRVSGGNGEQYF.

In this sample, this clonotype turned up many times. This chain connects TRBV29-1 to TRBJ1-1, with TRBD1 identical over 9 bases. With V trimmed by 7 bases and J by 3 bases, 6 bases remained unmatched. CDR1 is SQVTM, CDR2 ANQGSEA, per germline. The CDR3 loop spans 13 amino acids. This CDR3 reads CSAGDRGDTEAFF. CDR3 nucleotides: TGCAGCGCCGGCGACAGGGGGGACACTGAAGCTTTCTTT.

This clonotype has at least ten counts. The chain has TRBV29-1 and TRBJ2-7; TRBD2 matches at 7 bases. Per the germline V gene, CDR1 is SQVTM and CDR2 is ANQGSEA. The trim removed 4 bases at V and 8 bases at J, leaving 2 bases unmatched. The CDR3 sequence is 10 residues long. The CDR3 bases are TGCAGCGTTGTGCGGGAGCAGCAGTACTTC. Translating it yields CSVVREQQYF.

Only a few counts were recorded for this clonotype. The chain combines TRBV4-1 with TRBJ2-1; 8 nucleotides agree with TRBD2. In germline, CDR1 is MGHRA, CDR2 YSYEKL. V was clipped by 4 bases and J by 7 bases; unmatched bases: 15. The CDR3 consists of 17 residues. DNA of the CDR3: TGCGCCAGCAGCCTAACTAGAACGGGAGGGCCCTTTAATGAGCAGTTCTTC. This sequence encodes CASSLTRTGGPFNEQFF.

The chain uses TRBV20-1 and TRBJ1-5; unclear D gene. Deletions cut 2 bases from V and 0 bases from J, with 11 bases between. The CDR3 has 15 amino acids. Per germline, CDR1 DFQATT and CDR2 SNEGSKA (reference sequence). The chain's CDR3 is CSARMVGNSNQPQHF. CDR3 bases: TGCAGTGCTAGAATGGTAGGAAATAGCAATCAGCCCCAGCATTTT.

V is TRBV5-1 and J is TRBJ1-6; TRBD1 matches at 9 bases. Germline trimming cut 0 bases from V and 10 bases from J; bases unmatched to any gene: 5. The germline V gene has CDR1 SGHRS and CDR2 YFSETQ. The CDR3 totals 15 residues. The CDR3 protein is CASSLVGQGGSPLHF. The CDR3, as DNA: TGCGCCAGCAGCTTGGTGGGACAGGGTGGCTCACCCCTCCACTTT.